The 2 T cell receptor beta chains given below trace back to one sample, sequenced in a study of T cell repertoires in cytomegalovirus infection. The antigens of these receptors remain unknown. From the reads, TCRdb called clonotypes with MiXCR, one entry per CDR3 protein. The top ten hold around 50% of the sample, which has some 590,000 distinct CDR3 sequences, roughly 42% seen once. The sample consisted of cultured PBMCs, taken from culture after CMV antigen stimulation. The receptors derive from a human donor in good health (CMV status not recorded). Some clones in this sample may be carry-over from other donors' samples.

This chain uses TRBV4-1 with TRBJ2-1; D remains unclear. V shed 2 bases and J shed 6 bases, with 20 bases lying between them. This CDR3 has 17 residues. Germline CDR1 MGHRA, CDR2 YSYEKL. The CDR3 bases are TGCGCCAGCAGCCAATACTTATCCCCAGGCCCAATCAATGAGCAGTTCTTC. It translates to CASSQYLSPGPINEQFF.

V and J are TRBV28 and TRBJ1-4; tentatively, D is TRBD1 (5 bases). CDR3 size: 15 residues. Per germline, CDR1 MDHEN and CDR2 SYDVKM. The V end was cut by 6 bases, the J end by 2 bases, with 13 bases between. CDR3 DNA: TGTGCCAGCAGCCGAGCGGGGGGGACTAATGAAAAACTGTTTTTT. This translates into CASSRAGGTNEKLFF.